One and the same sample provided the 7 T cell receptor beta chains below, sequenced in a study of blood T cell repertoires in COVID-19 (dated by TCRdb to 2019 to 2021). The library was built by means of the immunoSEQ multiplex PCR assay. TCRdb provides this immuneACCESS table in a form limited to in-frame rearrangements. Some clones are lacking; in checked studies, under half of them reflect an unresolved V gene, and why the rest are absent is not known. Across this sample there are about 170,000 clones, with approximately 74% seen only once. About 3% of the sample is in the top ten clones. Sequenced: peripheral blood. These receptors all stem from a woman aged 80 or older with acute or convalescent COVID-19.

A few counts support this clone. V usage is TRBV5-1 and J usage is TRBJ2-2; D is perhaps TRBD1 (5 bases). Trimming took 6 bases from V and 1 from J, leaving 10 bases between them. The CDR3 extends over 14 amino acids. The germline V gene encodes CDR1 SGHRS and CDR2 YFSETQ. The chain's CDR3 is CASKGTGNTGELFF. CDR3 sequence (DNA): TGCGCCAGCAAAGGTACAGGGAACACCGGGGAGCTGTTTTTT.

V is TRBV24-1 and J is TRBJ2-7; possible D gene TRBD1, 5 bases. This CDR3 contains 14 residues. The ends were cut back, 5 bases at V and 2 bases at J, with 12 bases in the middle. Germline V gives CDR1 KGHDR, CDR2 SFDVKD. CDR3 coding DNA: TGTGCCACCAGTGGGACACCGAACCCCTACGAGCAGTACTTC. Translated, it gives CATSGTPNPYEQYF.

The chain couples TRBV7-2 to TRBJ1-2; TRBD1 aligns across 8 bases. Germline loops: CDR1 SGHTA, CDR2 FQGNSA. This CDR3 is 13 amino acids long. V dropped 6 bases and J dropped 7; count of bases not matched to a gene: 7. The CDR3 loop is CASSPDREGGYTF. As DNA, the CDR3 is TGTGCCAGCAGTCCGGACAGGGAAGGTGGCTACACCTTC.

The J gene is TRBJ2-7, the V gene TRBV7-2, with TRBD1 matching over 8 bases. This CDR3 spans 15 amino acids. V shed 1 base and J 0 bases; nucleotides not matched to a gene: 2. Germline values: CDR1 SGHTA, CDR2 FQGNSA. The CDR3 reads CASSLGGQVSYEQYF. The CDR3 region has the DNA TGTGCCAGCAGCTTAGGGGGACAGGTCTCCTACGAGCAGTACTTC.

The rearrangement joins TRBV2 to TRBJ2-7, with D perhaps TRBD2 (5 bases). Germline CDR1 reads SNHLY; CDR2 reads FYNNEI. The V gene lost 5 bases and the J gene lost 0 bases, with 11 bases spanning the gap. The CDR3 totals 14 residues. In nucleotides, the CDR3 is TGTGCCAGCAGTCGGGATCTTAGCTCCTACGAGCAGTACTTC. This gives the protein CASSRDLSSYEQYF.

J is TRBJ2-3 and V is TRBV6-5; D is perhaps TRBD2 (5 bases). The V and J ends lost 0 bases and 2 bases respectively, with 6 bases between them. The CDR3 is made up of 14 amino acids. From germline, CDR1 is MNHEY and CDR2 SVGAGI. The CDR3 is CASSYSDFTDTQYF. CDR3 nucleotide sequence: TGTGCCAGCAGTTACTCGGACTTCACAGATACGCAGTATTTT.

The chain couples TRBV2 to TRBJ2-4; D is perhaps TRBD2 (6 bases). The CDR3 consists of 14 residues. V was pared by 7 bases and J by 0 bases, with 10 bases between. Germline V CDR1 and CDR2: SNHLY, FYNNEI. This CDR3 is CASKGGIAKNIQYF. Here the CDR3 DNA reads TGTGCCAGCAAGGGCGGGATAGCCAAAAACATTCAGTACTTC.